Below, one T cell receptor beta chain is given with its context. Original methodology: For nucleated cells, counts were estimated from reference gene primer amplification. TCRdb's table, derived via immunoSEQ multiplex PCR, lists solely in-frame clones and lacks some. V and J calls and clone size are given by that table; D and trimming were obtained from the DNA. The table includes under 200,000 clones, around nine tenths detected once. The data were obtained in a study of blood T cell repertoires in COVID-19. About the research overall: Collection of acute and convalescent COVID-19 samples took place in the United States, Italy and Spain. T cells, B-cell-depleted T cells, or PBMCs provided the cDNA or gDNA that served as material.

From germline, CDR1 is SGHDT and CDR2 YYEEEE. With V trimmed by 5 bases and J by 3 bases, 9 bases remained unmatched. The CDR3 runs 17 residues. The V and J genes are TRBV5-6 and TRBJ2-1, with 12 bases aligning to TRBD2. The receptor was derived from a man aged 55 to 70 with active or convalescent COVID-19. The specimen was peripheral blood. The CDR3 loop is CASSFGLAGSYYNEQFF. The CDR3 DNA is TGTGCCAGCAGTTTTGGACTAGCGGGGTCATACTACAATGAGCAGTTCTTC. Combining the CDR3 with reference TRBV5-6 and TRBJ2-1 gives the whole variable domain DAGVTQSPTHLIKTRGQQVTLRCSPKSGHDTVSWYQQALGQGPQFIFQYYEEEERQRGNFPDRFSGHQFPNYSSELNVNALLLGDSALYLCASSFGLAGSYYNEQFFGPGTRLTVL.